Shown below are 31 T cell receptor beta chains from a single sample sequenced in a study of CD8+ T cells in alopecia areata. Treatment described: oral pan-JAK inhibitor, 5-10 mg twice daily. Reverse transcribed after extraction, RNA yielded cDNA as the sequencing template. The method was immunoSEQ multiplex PCR; TCRdb's version includes in-frame clones alone and lacks a portion of them. The sample yields under 150,000 clones, approximately 55% seen once. The sample was CD4+ T cells sorted from blood, taken at week 24, from a patient treated with tofacitinib. The receptors were sampled from a human donor with alopecia areata.

This clone was recorded only once. The chain uses TRBV6-5 and TRBJ1-2; the D gene is possibly TRBD1 (5 bases). The ends were cut back, 8 bases at V and 4 bases at J, with 11 bases in the middle. In germline, CDR1 is MNHEY, CDR2 SVGAGI. The length of the CDR3 is 12 residues. The CDR3 loop is CASALQGYGYTF. CDR3 sequence (DNA): TGTGCCAGCGCCCTCCAGGGCTATGGCTACACCTTC.

This chain connects TRBV29-1 to TRBJ2-2; 11 positions match TRBD1. The CDR3 extends over 15 amino acids. In germline, CDR1 is SQVTM, CDR2 ANQGSEA. With V trimmed by 5 bases and J by 7 bases, 9 bases remained unmatched. CDR3 nucleotides: TGCAGCGTTAAGAGGACAGGGGGCGCGGGCGGGGAGCTGTTTTTT. Its translation: CSVKRTGGAGGELFF.

The chain links TRBV30 to TRBJ2-2; D is perhaps TRBD1 (6 bases). The germline V gene encodes CDR1 GTSNPN and CDR2 SVGIG (reference sequence). The CDR3 consists of 15 residues. Trimming left V 5 bases short and J 3 bases short, with 16 bases between. This CDR3 reads CAWGSWGRDTGELFF. CDR3 nucleotides: TGTGCCTGGGGTAGCTGGGGGCGGGACACCGGGGAGCTGTTTTTT. The full variable domain, with the rest looked up from reference TRBV30 and TRBJ2-2, is SQTIHQWPATLVQPVGSPLSLECTVEGTSNPNLYWYRQAAGRGLQLLFYSVGIGQISSEVPQNLSASRPQDRQFILSSKKLLLSDSGFYLCAWGSWGRDTGELFFGEGSRLTVL.

V and J are TRBV2 and TRBJ1-4; D is perhaps TRBD1 (6 bases). V lost 7 bases and J lost 11, with 17 bases in between. This CDR3 has 13 residues. Per the germline V gene, CDR1 is SNHLY and CDR2 is FYNNEI. This chain's CDR3 is CASTRDTGGKLFF. The CDR3 DNA reads as TGTGCCAGCACCCGGGACACGGGTGGGAAACTGTTTTTT.

The CDR3 DNA is TGTGCCAGCAGTTTAAGGGAGGGGATTGGCTCACCCCTCCACTTT. Protein product: CASSLREGIGSPLHF. The chain is built from TRBV27 and TRBJ1-6; D perhaps matches TRBD1 (5 bases). Germline V gene sequence: CDR1 MNHEY, CDR2 SMNVEV (reference sequence). The CDR3 extends over 15 amino acids. V was shortened by 2 bases and J by 10 bases, with 15 bases between the two germline ends.

This chain links TRBV2 with TRBJ1-5; TRBD1 might be the D (6 bases). V was pared by 8 bases and J by 3 bases, with 14 bases between. Germline CDR1 and CDR2: SNHLY and FYNNEI. This CDR3 region has 14 residues. In nucleotides, the CDR3 is TGTGCCAGCTCCCGGGACAAAGTCAATCAGCCCCAGCATTTT. Its translation is CASSRDKVNQPQHF.

This rearrangement joins TRBV29-1 to TRBJ1-2; a possible D gene is TRBD1 (6 bases). V gave up 6 bases and J gave up 8 bases, with 19 bases separating them. The V gene's germline CDR1 is SQVTM and CDR2 ANQGSEA. This CDR3 has 13 amino acids. CDR3 nucleotide sequence: TGCAGCGTCCAATGGACCCTCAGGGGCGGCTACACCTTC. It is translated as CSVQWTLRGGYTF.

The chain joins TRBV7-9 to TRBJ1-2; no reliable D call. The germline V and J ends were trimmed by 2 bases and 4 bases, with 11 bases remaining between them. Germline values: CDR1 SEHNR, CDR2 FQNEAQ (reference sequence). The CDR3 has 14 residues. The CDR3 protein is CASSLSGEGYGYTF. The CDR3 nucleotides are TGTGCCAGCAGCTTAAGCGGGGAAGGCTATGGCTACACCTTC.

This clone turned up a few times. An end of the junction differs from the germline gene, which may be a read error. The chain joins TRBV27 to TRBJ2-5, with 8 positions matching TRBD1. The CDR3 has 14 residues. Germline values: CDR1 MNHEY, CDR2 SMNVEV (reference sequence). The CDR3 DNA reads TGTGCCAGCAGTATATCAGGGGGCGCGAAGACCCAGTACTTC. Its protein product is CASSISGGAKTQYF.

This chain connects TRBV7-9 to TRBJ1-5; no reliable D call. Germline V CDR1 and CDR2: SEHNR, FQNEAQ (reference sequence). Trimming took 2 bases from V and 0 from J, leaving 8 bases between them. The CDR3 sequence is 15 residues long. The CDR3 DNA reads as TGTGCCAGCAGCTTAACGCCCCCTAGCAATCAGCCCCAGCATTTT. This gives the protein CASSLTPPSNQPQHF.

In this sample, this clone turned up once. The V call is TRBV30, the J call TRBJ2-3; 8 nucleotides agree with TRBD2. CDR1 is GTSNPN and CDR2 is SVGIG in the germline V gene (reference sequence). Losses at the gene ends were 2 bases for V and 1 base for J; bases not matched to a gene: 2. The CDR3 is 14 amino acids. The CDR3 sequence: CAWSRGGGTDTQYF. The CDR3 coding sequence is TGTGCCTGGAGTCGGGGGGGTGGCACAGATACGCAGTATTTT.

This clone was seen a handful of times. The V gene is TRBV11-1, the J gene TRBJ2-5; no reliable D call. The CDR3 runs 13 residues. The V gene lost 4 bases and the J gene lost 5 bases, with 11 bases spanning the gap. Germline assignment: CDR1 SGHAT and CDR2 FQDESV (reference sequence). CDR3 sequence (DNA): TGTGCCAGCAGCTCCGGACGGGCGGAGACCCAGTACTTC. Translating it yields CASSSGRAETQYF.

V usage is TRBV11-2 and J usage is TRBJ1-2; D is possibly TRBD1 (5 bases). Germline V gene lookup returns CDR1 SGHAT and CDR2 FQNNGV. The CDR3 runs to 13 residues. Trimming left V 8 bases short and J 4 bases short, with 14 bases between. The CDR3 here is CASRTFGAYGYTF. The CDR3 DNA sequence: TGTGCCAGCCGGACCTTCGGGGCCTATGGCTACACCTTC.

The genes are TRBV29-1 and TRBJ2-7, with 7 bases identical to TRBD2. The CDR3 is made up of 14 amino acids. Germline loops: CDR1 SQVTM, CDR2 ANQGSEA. CDR3 in amino acids: CNPAGVGKSYEQYF. The CDR3 nucleotides are TGCAACCCGGCGGGAGTCGGGAAGTCCTACGAGCAGTACTTC.

This clone appeared a few times. The rearrangement joins TRBV12-5 to TRBJ1-5; TRBD1 might be the D (5 bases). The CDR3 contains 15 residues. Between the trimmed V and J ends, which lost 1 base and 6 bases, there was a span of 13 bases. Germline V lookup: CDR1 LGHNT, CDR2 FRNRAP. The CDR3 reads CASGLDRSGVQPQHF. As DNA, the CDR3 is TGTGCTAGTGGTTTGGACAGGAGTGGCGTTCAGCCCCAGCATTTT.

The rearrangement joins TRBV30 to TRBJ2-3, with TRBD2 identical over 11 bases. The CDR3 is made up of 12 amino acids. V shed 0 bases, J shed 11 bases, and the junction held 1 base outside the gene matches. CDR1 is GTSNPN and CDR2 is SVGIG in the germline V gene (reference sequence). The CDR3 sequence: CAWSVTSGGQYF. In DNA, the CDR3 is TGTGCCTGGAGTGTAACTAGCGGGGGGCAGTATTTT.

The rearrangement links TRBV29-1 to TRBJ1-3, with D perhaps TRBD1 (6 bases). The CDR3 sequence is 13 residues long. Trimming left V 6 bases short and J 0 bases short, with 9 bases between. Per the germline V gene, CDR1 is SQVTM and CDR2 is ANQGSEA. The CDR3 bases are TGCAGCGTGGGACACGACTCTGGAAACACCATATATTTT. Protein product: CSVGHDSGNTIYF. Looking up the rest from reference TRBV29-1 and TRBJ1-3 gives the full variable domain: SAVISQKPSRDICQRGTSLTIQCQVDSQVTMMFWYRQQPGQSLTLIATANQGSEATYESGFVIDKFPISRPNLTFSTLTVSNMSPEDSSIYLCSVGHDSGNTIYFGEGSWLTVV.

This clone was counted between two and nine times. The gene calls are TRBV29-1 and TRBJ1-2, with D unresolved. This CDR3 has 13 amino acids. Trimming removed 1 base from V and 4 bases from J, with 10 bases in between. Germline-derived CDR1 and CDR2 are SQVTM and ANQGSEA. CDR3 sequence (DNA): TGCAGCGTTGAAGGCGGCAGGTCCTATGGCTACACCTTC. Translated, it gives CSVEGGRSYGYTF.

This clone was counted between two and nine times. The gene calls are TRBV5-1 and TRBJ1-4; no clear D gene. The CDR3 is made up of 14 amino acids. The V end was cut by 4 bases, the J end by 0 bases, with 7 bases between. Germline lookup yields CDR1 SGHRS and CDR2 YFSETQ. CDR3 in DNA: TGCGCCAGCAGCCCGACTCCAACTAATGAAAAACTGTTTTTT. This codes for CASSPTPTNEKLFF.

This clone occurred a few times. The J gene is TRBJ2-5, the V gene TRBV4-3; D is uncertain. Per germline, CDR1 LGHNA and CDR2 YSLEER. Trimming pared 2 bases from V and 2 bases from J, leaving 12 bases between. This CDR3 region has 15 residues. The CDR3 nucleotides read TGCGCCAGCAGCCAAACCTACACCATTCAAGAGACCCAGTACTTC. Amino acids: CASSQTYTIQETQYF.

This clone was observed once. The chain uses TRBV20-1 and TRBJ1-4; D not certain. The ends were cut back, 6 bases at V and 7 bases at J, with 9 bases in the middle. The germline gives CDR1 DFQATT, CDR2 SNEGSKA (reference sequence). This CDR3 region has 11 residues. The CDR3 DNA is TGCAGTGCCCCTCGGGGTGAAAAACTGTTTTTT. Translating it yields CSAPRGEKLFF.

J is TRBJ2-3 and V is TRBV29-1; D is unresolved. V dropped 8 bases and J dropped 2 bases, with 5 bases sitting between them. CDR3 length: 10 residues. The germline V gene has CDR1 SQVTM and CDR2 ANQGSEA. The CDR3 region is CSFYTDTQYF. The CDR3 DNA reads as TGCAGCTTCTACACAGATACGCAGTATTTT.

The rearrangement joins TRBV27 to TRBJ2-1, with 9 bases lining up with TRBD1. The germline CDR1 and CDR2 sequences are MNHEY and SMNVEV (reference sequence). V gave up 7 bases and J gave up 9 bases; unmatched junction bases: 7. The CDR3 loop spans 13 amino acids. This CDR3 is CASTQTGGGEQFF. CDR3 nucleotide sequence: TGTGCCAGCACCCAGACAGGGGGGGGTGAGCAGTTCTTC.

The V gene is TRBV2, the J gene TRBJ2-7; D gene ambiguous. Trimming pared 6 bases from V and 2 bases from J, leaving 14 bases between. CDR1 and CDR2 (germline): SNHLY, FYNNEI. The CDR3 spans 14 residues. CDR3 in DNA: TGTGCCAGCAGCGAAATGACCGGGCCCTACGAGCAGTACTTC. Translation: CASSEMTGPYEQYF.

CDR3 bases: TGTGCCAGCAGCTTGGTATCCGCAGGGAACACTGAAGCTTTCTTT. Its protein is CASSLVSAGNTEAFF. The chain joins TRBV5-6 to TRBJ1-1; D gene unclear. This CDR3 is built from 15 residues. V dropped 0 bases and J dropped 1 base, with 10 bases sitting between them. In germline, CDR1 is SGHDT, CDR2 YYEEEE. Combining the CDR3 with reference TRBV5-6 and TRBJ1-1 gives the whole variable domain DAGVTQSPTHLIKTRGQQVTLRCSPKSGHDTVSWYQQALGQGPQFIFQYYEEEERQRGNFPDRFSGHQFPNYSSELNVNALLLGDSALYLCASSLVSAGNTEAFFGQGTRLTVV.

This chain links TRBV10-3 with TRBJ2-3; 8 bases fit TRBD1. The CDR3 contains 13 residues. Germline CDR1 and CDR2: ENHRY and SYGVKD. After removal of 3 bases from V and 15 bases from J, the junction contained 11 bases not matched to a gene. The CDR3 is CAISDRGQGPVYF. The CDR3 region has the DNA TGTGCCATCAGTGACCGAGGACAGGGCCCGGTATATTTT.

V usage is TRBV19 and J usage is TRBJ2-5; possible D gene TRBD1, 6 bases. This CDR3 has 14 residues. Germline CDR1 LNHDA, CDR2 SQIVND (reference sequence). With 6 bases removed from V and 4 bases from J, the gap between germline ends came to 15 bases. This CDR3 is CASSPGEFGETQYF. CDR3 bases: TGTGCCAGTAGCCCAGGGGAGTTTGGAGAGACCCAGTACTTC. The full variable domain, in which reference TRBV19 and TRBJ2-5 provide the parts outside the CDR3, is DGGITQSPKYLFRKEGQNVTLSCEQNLNHDAMYWYRQDPGQGLRLIYYSQIVNDFQKGDIAEGYSVSREKKESFPLTVTSAQKNPTAFYLCASSPGEFGETQYFGPGTRLLVL.

This clone was observed a few times. The chain has TRBV2 and TRBJ2-5; D is ambiguous. V gave up 8 bases and J gave up 2 bases, with 12 bases separating them. Germline lookup yields CDR1 SNHLY and CDR2 FYNNEI. The CDR3 is 13 residues long. CDR3 DNA: TGTGCCAGCCGGCCAAAACTACAAGAGACCCAGTACTTC. This encodes CASRPKLQETQYF.

The chain couples TRBV6-6 to TRBJ1-2; D remains unclear. Germline lookup yields CDR1 MNHNY and CDR2 SVGAGI (reference sequence). V was trimmed by 4 bases and J by 7 bases, leaving 7 bases between them. The CDR3 runs to 11 residues. In DNA, the CDR3 is TGTGCCAGCAGTTCCTACAGTGGCTACACCTTC. It encodes CASSSYSGYTF.

This clone was seen a handful of times. V usage is TRBV7-9 and J usage is TRBJ2-2, with D perhaps TRBD1 (6 bases). The germline V and J ends were trimmed by 5 bases and 5 bases, with 18 bases remaining between them. This CDR3 has 16 amino acids. Germline loops: CDR1 SEHNR, CDR2 FQNEAQ (reference sequence). CDR3 bases: TGTGCCAGCAGCCCCACTACCAGGGGAAGGACCGGGGAGCTGTTTTTT. Translated: CASSPTTRGRTGELFF. The entire variable domain, with the rest obtained from reference TRBV7-9 and TRBJ2-2, is as follows: DTGVSQNPRHKITKRGQNVTFRCDPISEHNRLYWYRQTLGQGPEFLTYFQNEAQLEKSRLLSDRFSAERPKGSFSTLEIQRTEQGDSAMYLCASSPTTRGRTGELFFGEGSRLTVL.

The genes are TRBV5-4 and TRBJ2-5; D unclear. The CDR3 has 13 residues. The germline V gene has CDR1 SGHNT and CDR2 YYREEE (reference sequence). The V gene lost 2 bases and the J gene lost 0 bases, with 5 bases spanning the gap. The CDR3 nucleotides read TGTGCCAGCAGCTTTGCATACCAAGAGACCCAGTACTTC. Its translation is CASSFAYQETQYF.